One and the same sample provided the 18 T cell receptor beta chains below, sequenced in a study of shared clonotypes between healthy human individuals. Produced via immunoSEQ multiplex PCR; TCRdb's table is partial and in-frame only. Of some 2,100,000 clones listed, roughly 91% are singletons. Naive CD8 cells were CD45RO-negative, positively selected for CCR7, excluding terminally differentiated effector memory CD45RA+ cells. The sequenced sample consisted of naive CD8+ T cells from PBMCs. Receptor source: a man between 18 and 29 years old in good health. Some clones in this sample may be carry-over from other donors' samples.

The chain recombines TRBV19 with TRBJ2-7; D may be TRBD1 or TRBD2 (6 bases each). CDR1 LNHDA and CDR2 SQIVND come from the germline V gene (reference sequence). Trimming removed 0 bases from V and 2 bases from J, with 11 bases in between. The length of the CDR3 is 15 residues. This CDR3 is CASSIDRRGPYEQYF. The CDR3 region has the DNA TGTGCCAGTAGTATAGATCGCCGGGGGCCCTACGAGCAGTACTTC. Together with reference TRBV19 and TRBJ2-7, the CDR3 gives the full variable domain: DGGITQSPKYLFRKEGQNVTLSCEQNLNHDAMYWYRQDPGQGLRLIYYSQIVNDFQKGDIAEGYSVSREKKESFPLTVTSAQKNPTAFYLCASSIDRRGPYEQYFGPGTRLTVT.

The CDR3 nucleotides read TGTGCCAGCAGCGTAGCTGGCGGGACTCAAGAGACCCAGTACTTC. This encodes CASSVAGGTQETQYF. This chain joins TRBV9 and TRBJ2-5, with a tentative D call TRBD2 (6 bases). The V and J ends lost 0 bases and 2 bases respectively, with 11 bases between them. The CDR3 consists of 15 residues. The germline V gene encodes CDR1 SGDLS and CDR2 YYNGEE.

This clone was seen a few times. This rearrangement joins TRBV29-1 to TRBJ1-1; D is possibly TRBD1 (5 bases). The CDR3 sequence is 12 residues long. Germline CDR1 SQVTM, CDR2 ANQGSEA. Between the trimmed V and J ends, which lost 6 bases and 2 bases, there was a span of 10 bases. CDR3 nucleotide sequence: TGCAGCGTGCTTGGGGCTAACACTGAAGCTTTCTTT. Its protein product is CSVLGANTEAFF.

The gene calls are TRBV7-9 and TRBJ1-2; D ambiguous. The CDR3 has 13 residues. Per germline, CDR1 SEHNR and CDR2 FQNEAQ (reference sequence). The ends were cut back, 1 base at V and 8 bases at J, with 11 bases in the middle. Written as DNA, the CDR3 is TGTGCCAGCAGCTTAGGTGTGGAGAGAGGCTACACCTTC. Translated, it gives CASSLGVERGYTF.

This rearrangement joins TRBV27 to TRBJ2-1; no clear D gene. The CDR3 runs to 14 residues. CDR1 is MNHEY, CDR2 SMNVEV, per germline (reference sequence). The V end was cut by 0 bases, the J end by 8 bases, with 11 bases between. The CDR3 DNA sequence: TGTGCCAGCAGTTTATCCGGGTTCGATGATGAGCAGTTCTTC. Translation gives CASSLSGFDDEQFF.

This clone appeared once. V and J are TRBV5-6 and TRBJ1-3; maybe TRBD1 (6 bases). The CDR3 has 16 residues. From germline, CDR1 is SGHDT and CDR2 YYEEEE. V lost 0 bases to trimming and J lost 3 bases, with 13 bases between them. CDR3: CASSLEGVRFGNTIYF. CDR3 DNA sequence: TGTGCCAGCAGCTTGGAGGGGGTTCGCTTTGGAAACACCATATATTTT.

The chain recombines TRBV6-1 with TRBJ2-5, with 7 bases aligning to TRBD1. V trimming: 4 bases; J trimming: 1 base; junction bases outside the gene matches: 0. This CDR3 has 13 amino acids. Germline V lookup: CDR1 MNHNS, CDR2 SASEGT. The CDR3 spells CASSGQGQETQYF. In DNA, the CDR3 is TGTGCCAGCAGTGGACAGGGCCAAGAGACCCAGTACTTC.

This CDR3 is CASSQDRNGGANGYTF. CDR3 sequence (DNA): TGTGCCAGCAGCCAAGATAGAAACGGGGGGGCGAATGGCTACACCTTC. The chain uses TRBV14 and TRBJ1-2, with D tentatively TRBD1 (6 bases). Germline CDR1 and CDR2: SGHDN and FVKESK. V lost 0 bases and J 6 bases, leaving 17 bases between the germline ends. The CDR3 loop spans 16 amino acids.

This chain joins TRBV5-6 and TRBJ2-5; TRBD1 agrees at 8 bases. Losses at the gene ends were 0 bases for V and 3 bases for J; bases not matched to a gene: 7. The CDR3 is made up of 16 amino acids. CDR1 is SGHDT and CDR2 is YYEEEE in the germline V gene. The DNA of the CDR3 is TGTGCCAGCAGCTTGGCGGTTGTACAGGGGGAAGAGACCCAGTACTTC. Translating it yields CASSLAVVQGEETQYF.

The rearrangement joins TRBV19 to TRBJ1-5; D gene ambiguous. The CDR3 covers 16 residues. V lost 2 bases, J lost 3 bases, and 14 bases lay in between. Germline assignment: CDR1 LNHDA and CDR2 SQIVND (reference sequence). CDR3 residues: CASSIYYGLPNQPQHF. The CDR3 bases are TGTGCCAGTAGTATATACTACGGGCTTCCCAATCAGCCCCAGCATTTT. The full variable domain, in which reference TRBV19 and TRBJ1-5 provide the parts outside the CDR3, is DGGITQSPKYLFRKEGQNVTLSCEQNLNHDAMYWYRQDPGQGLRLIYYSQIVNDFQKGDIAEGYSVSREKKESFPLTVTSAQKNPTAFYLCASSIYYGLPNQPQHFGDGTRLSIL.

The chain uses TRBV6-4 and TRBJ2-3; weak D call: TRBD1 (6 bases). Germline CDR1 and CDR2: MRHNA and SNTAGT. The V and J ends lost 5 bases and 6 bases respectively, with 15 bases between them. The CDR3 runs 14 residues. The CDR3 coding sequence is TGTGCCAGCAGTCTGGGGACATTCCGGGATACGCAGTATTTT. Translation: CASSLGTFRDTQYF.

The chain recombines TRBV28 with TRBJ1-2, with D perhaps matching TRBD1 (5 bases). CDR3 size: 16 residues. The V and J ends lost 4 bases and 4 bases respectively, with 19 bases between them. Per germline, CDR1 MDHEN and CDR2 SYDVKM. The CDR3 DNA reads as TGTGCCAGCAGTTCCGGCCATGGGACGCCCCTCTATGGCTACACCTTC. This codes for CASSSGHGTPLYGYTF.

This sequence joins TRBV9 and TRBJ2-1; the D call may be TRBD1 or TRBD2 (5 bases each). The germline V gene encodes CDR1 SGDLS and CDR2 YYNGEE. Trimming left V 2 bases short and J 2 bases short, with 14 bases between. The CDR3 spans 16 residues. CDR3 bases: TGTGCCAGCAGCGTGGGGGTCGTCGGAACCTACAATGAGCAGTTCTTC. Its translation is CASSVGVVGTYNEQFF.

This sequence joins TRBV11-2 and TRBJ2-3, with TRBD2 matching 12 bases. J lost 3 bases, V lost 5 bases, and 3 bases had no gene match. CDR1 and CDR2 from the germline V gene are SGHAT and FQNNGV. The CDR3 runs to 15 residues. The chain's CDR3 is CASSVLAGGTDTQYF. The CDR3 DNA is TGTGCCAGCAGCGTACTAGCGGGAGGTACAGATACGCAGTATTTT.

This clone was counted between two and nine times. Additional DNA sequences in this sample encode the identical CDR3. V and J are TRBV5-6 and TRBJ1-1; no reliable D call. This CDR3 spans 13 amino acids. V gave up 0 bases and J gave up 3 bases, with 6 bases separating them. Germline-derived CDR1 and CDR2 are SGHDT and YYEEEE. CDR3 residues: CASSLGEDTEAFF. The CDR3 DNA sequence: TGTGCCAGCAGCTTGGGTGAGGACACTGAAGCTTTCTTT.

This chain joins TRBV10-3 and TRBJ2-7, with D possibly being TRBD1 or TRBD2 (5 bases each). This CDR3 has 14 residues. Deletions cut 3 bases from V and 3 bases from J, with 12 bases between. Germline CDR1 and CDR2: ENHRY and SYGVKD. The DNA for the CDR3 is TGTGCCATCAGTGAAGACGGGACCGGCTACGAGCAGTACTTC. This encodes CAISEDGTGYEQYF.

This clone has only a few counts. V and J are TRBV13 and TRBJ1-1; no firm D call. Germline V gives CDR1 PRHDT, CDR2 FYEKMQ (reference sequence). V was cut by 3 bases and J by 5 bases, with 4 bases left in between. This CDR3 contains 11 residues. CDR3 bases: TGTGCCAGCAGCTTGGCGACTGAAGCTTTCTTT. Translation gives CASSLATEAFF.

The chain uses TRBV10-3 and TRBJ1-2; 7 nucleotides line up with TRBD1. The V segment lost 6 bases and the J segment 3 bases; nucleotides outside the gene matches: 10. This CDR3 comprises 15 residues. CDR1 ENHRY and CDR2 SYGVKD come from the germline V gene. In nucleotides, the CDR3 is TGTGCCATCAGCGCAGACAGGGCCCCGTACTATGGCTACACCTTC. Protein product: CAISADRAPYYGYTF.